Reported below is one T cell receptor (beta chain). The CDR3 runs to 15 residues. Germline assignment: CDR1 MGHRA and CDR2 YSYEKL. V lost 2 bases and J lost 10; bases outside the gene matches: 8. Data came from immunoSEQ multiplex PCR; TCRdb stores just in-frame clones and leaves some out. This table has hundreds of thousands of clones, about nine tenths appearing once. This entry belongs to a study of blood T cell repertoires in COVID-19. The receptor was isolated from a woman in her forties who had recovered from COVID-19. The sequencing sample was made of PBMCs or T cells enriched from blood (not recorded which). The chain employs TRBV4-1 and TRBJ1-4; TRBD1 aligns across 9 bases. In nucleotides, the CDR3 is TGCGCCAGCAGCCAACCCGGGACAGGGAGCCCAAAACTGTTTTTT. Its protein product is CASSQPGTGSPKLFF.